This TCR beta chain was recorded in a study of blood T cell repertoires in COVID-19 (dated by TCRdb to 2019 to 2021). About the investigation overall: The collaborator samples originated in the United States, Italy and Spain and spanned the acute and convalescent phases of COVID-19. The material from the prospective study consisted of cDNA or gDNA derived from T cells, B-cell-depleted T cells, or PBMCs. Subjects who had been exposed to COVID-19, were actively infected with it, or had recovered from it provided the deeply sampled blood TCRbeta repertoires that made up the dataset. The repertoires were released in a freely available public database meant as a resource for research on the immune response to SARS-CoV-2. Samples came from the ongoing ImmuneRACE study (first 160 participants) plus 1,254 subjects from 6 global collaborators. The sample metadata nearly always contained a de-identified subject ID, COVID-19 status, age in years and sex. Where available, HLA class I and class II types were obtained from metadata supplied by the sample provider rather than from assay-based typing.

TCRbeta CDR3 regions were amplified from genomic DNA by means of the immunoSEQ Assay, a bias-controlled multiplex PCR. The original methods were these. Nucleated cell counts per sample were estimated from amplification of reference gene primers within the assay. Sequence reads were collapsed and filtered to measure the absolute abundance of every unique TCRbeta CDR3 rearrangement. For each sample, productive Simpson clonality was calculated as the square root of Simpson's diversity index across productive rearrangements. This immuneACCESS table, as held by TCRdb, lists in-frame sequences with V and J called but not all clones. Of the missing ones, under half trace to an unresolved V gene in checked studies; the others have no known cause. V, J and clone size were drawn from that table, and D and trimming were deduced from the DNA. The sample has 120,000 to 150,000 clones on record, 85% of them singletons. Around 3% of the sample belongs to the ten largest clones.

As to this clone: No antigen is known for it. Qualities for individual bases were not recorded, and no much larger clone is one base off.

What the research found in general, with its limitations: The amount of clinical and demographic metadata varied by source and participant and was provided uncurated.

The collaborating institutions used their own protocols to collect whole blood in K2EDTA tubes. For TCRbeta analysis, collaborators shipped samples as frozen whole blood, isolated PBMCs, or DNA extracted from either of those sample types. Clipping removes 2 bases from V and 5 bases from J, with 8 as the unmatched junction base count. From the cysteine up to the phenylalanine, the CDR3 has a length of 16 residues. Left in the record is the CDR3 DNA by itself, 48 bases read in frame from the first base. For CDR1 and CDR2, the germline V gene lists SGHTA and FQGNSA. Sequenced input: peripheral blood. Recombination linked TRBV7-2 to TRBJ2-5; 10 bases in the middle match TRBD1. This TCR was sampled from a man aged 45-65 years with acute or convalescent COVID-19. The bases read TGTGCCAGCAGCTTACCCAGGACAGGGGGATTGGAGACCCAGTACTTC. The resulting protein is CASSLPRTGGLETQYF.